One sample yielded the 28 T cell receptor beta chains listed below, sequenced in a study of identical twins. TCRdb independently ran MiXCR on the 5' RACE reads; one entry per CDR3 protein. The sample carries some 590,000 distinct CDR3 sequences, roughly 9.5% recorded once. These data also featured in a second study, about yellow fever vaccine responses in identical twins.

Sequenced material: PBMCs. These receptors were collected from a woman under 30 in good health.

The chain joins TRBV6-4 to TRBJ2-1; TRBD2 aligns across 14 bases. Germline CDR1 and CDR2: MRHNA and SNTAGT. V lost 6 bases and J lost 2; bases outside the gene matches: 12. CDR3 length: 19 residues. The CDR3 sequence: CASRTGTSGGKPPYNEQFF. The DNA for the CDR3 is TGTGCCAGCAGGACCGGGACTAGCGGGGGAAAACCCCCCTACAATGAGCAGTTCTTC.

The chain has TRBV3-1 and TRBJ2-7, with 8 bases identical to TRBD2. The CDR3 has 15 residues. Per germline, CDR1 LGHDT and CDR2 YNNKEL (reference sequence). V was clipped by 3 bases and J by 4 bases; unmatched bases: 8. This CDR3 reads CASSHGPREGYEQYF. The CDR3 DNA follows: TGTGCCAGCAGCCACGGACCCCGGGAGGGTTACGAGCAGTACTTC.

This clonotype was detected ten times or more. The rearrangement uses TRBV29-1 and TRBJ2-3; 11 bases fit TRBD1. Trimming at V came to 4 bases and at J to 5 bases, leaving 5 bases not matched to a gene. Germline CDR1 is SQVTM and CDR2 is ANQGSEA. This CDR3 spans 14 amino acids. The CDR3: CSVGRTGGLDTQYF. In DNA form, the CDR3 reads TGCAGCGTTGGGCGGACAGGGGGCTTAGATACGCAGTATTTT.

This chain uses TRBV6-5 with TRBJ2-3; weak D call: TRBD1 (5 bases). CDR1 and CDR2 from the germline V gene are MNHEY and SVGAGI. The CDR3 contains 16 residues. Trimming took off 5 bases at V and 1 base at J, with 16 bases between the two ends. The CDR3 bases are TGTGCCAGCAGTCTGACTCCAGGGTGGGGCACAGATACGCAGTATTTT. It yields the protein CASSLTPGWGTDTQYF.

Many counts were recorded for this clonotype. The chain has TRBV28 and TRBJ2-7, with unresolved D. Deletions cut 5 bases from V and 4 bases from J, with 15 bases between. This CDR3 is built from 14 residues. In germline, CDR1 is MDHEN, CDR2 SYDVKM. For the CDR3, the DNA is TGTGCCAGCAGTCAGCTTGTTGGACCATACGAGCAGTACTTC. Amino acid sequence: CASSQLVGPYEQYF.

There are many counts of this clonotype. The chain is built from TRBV7-2 and TRBJ2-3, with D possibly matching TRBD1 (6 bases). Trimming removed 1 base at V and 2 bases at J, with 10 bases between. This CDR3 has 15 amino acids. From germline, CDR1 is SGHTA and CDR2 FQGNSA. Here the CDR3 DNA reads TGTGCCAGCAGCTTAGATTACAGGGCCACAGATACGCAGTATTTT. It codes for CASSLDYRATDTQYF.

The chain recombines TRBV7-9 with TRBJ2-5, with D uncertain. Between the trimmed V and J ends, which lost 5 bases and 5 bases, there was a span of 15 bases. Per the germline V gene, CDR1 is SEHNR and CDR2 is FQNEAQ (reference sequence). The CDR3 is 14 residues long. In DNA form, the CDR3 reads TGTGCCAGCAGCCCTCCGAGGACCTGGGAGACCCAGTACTTC. Translating gives CASSPPRTWETQYF. The whole variable domain, filled in from reference TRBV7-9 and TRBJ2-5, reads DTGVSQNPRHKITKRGQNVTFRCDPISEHNRLYWYRQTLGQGPEFLTYFQNEAQLEKSRLLSDRFSAERPKGSFSTLEIQRTEQGDSAMYLCASSPPRTWETQYFGPGTRLLVL.

This rearrangement joins TRBV6-2 or TRBV6-3 to TRBJ2-5; the match to TRBD2 covers 8 bases. Trimming cost V 6 bases and J 1 base; bases outside gene matches: 7. The CDR3 runs 15 residues. Germline CDR1 MNHEY, CDR2 SVGEGT. CDR3 loop: CASSSGGLGQETQYF. The CDR3 region has the DNA TGTGCCAGCAGCTCTGGGGGACTAGGCCAAGAGACCCAGTACTTC.

This clonotype appeared many times. The chain is built from TRBV20-1 and TRBJ2-5, with D possibly matching TRBD2 (6 bases). With 0 bases removed from V and 5 bases from J, the gap between germline ends came to 19 bases. The CDR3 extends over 16 amino acids. Germline values: CDR1 DFQATT, CDR2 SNEGSKA (reference sequence). The CDR3 loop reads CSAREGGGGKSETQYF. Here the CDR3 DNA reads TGCAGTGCTAGAGAGGGGGGAGGAGGGAAAAGCGAGACCCAGTACTTC.

This clonotype occurred many times. The V gene is TRBV12-3 or TRBV12-4, the J gene TRBJ2-1; TRBD2 matches at 8 bases. CDR3 length equals 15 residues. Trimming removed 4 bases from V and 6 bases from J; junction bases left unmatched: 8. The CDR3 DNA reads as TGTGCCAGCAGTTCCCAAGCGGGAGTGAGCAATGAGCAGTTCTTC. Amino acid sequence: CASSSQAGVSNEQFF.

The rearrangement links TRBV12-3 or TRBV12-4 to TRBJ2-1; 8 nucleotides line up with TRBD1. The ends lost 6 bases at V and 0 bases at J; junction bases unmatched: 7. The CDR3 extends over 16 amino acids. The CDR3 DNA reads as TGTGCCAGCAGGCAGGGGGCTCTTCGCTCCTACAATGAGCAGTTCTTC. Translated: CASRQGALRSYNEQFF.

This clonotype was observed a few times. The chain uses TRBV7-9 and TRBJ1-2; tentatively, D is TRBD1 (5 bases). The length of the CDR3 is 13 residues. The V end lost 5 bases, the J end lost 8 bases, and 15 bases lay between the germline ends. Germline V gives CDR1 SEHNR, CDR2 FQNEAQ (reference sequence). CDR3 DNA: TGTGCCAGCAGCCCCTATTGGGCAGGGGGCTACACCTTC. Translation gives CASSPYWAGGYTF.

This clonotype was seen only a few times. The chain combines TRBV3-1 with TRBJ2-1; TRBD1 aligns across 9 bases. Unmatched junction bases numbered 7, after V lost 4 bases and J lost 12 bases. The CDR3 has 13 residues. Germline V gene data show CDR1 as LGHDT and CDR2 as YNNKEL (reference sequence). The CDR3 DNA reads as TGTGCCAGCAGCCCCGGACAGGGGAGTCGGCAGTTCTTC. Its translation: CASSPGQGSRQFF.

The rearrangement uses TRBV5-1 and TRBJ2-7; no firm D call. Trimming pared 3 bases from V and 2 bases from J, leaving 9 bases between. The CDR3 covers 13 residues. Germline V gene lookup returns CDR1 SGHRS and CDR2 YFSETQ. The CDR3 loop is CASSSPATYEQYF. CDR3 bases: TGCGCCAGCAGCTCACCGGCAACCTACGAGCAGTACTTC.

There are a few counts of this clonotype. V and J are TRBV20-1 and TRBJ2-1; TRBD2 matches at 11 bases. Germline lookup yields CDR1 DFQATT and CDR2 SNEGSKA (reference sequence). This CDR3 comprises 16 residues. The V gene end was trimmed by 6 bases and the J gene end by 7 bases; junction bases not matched to a gene: 14. The CDR3 reads CSAAPSGRPWGNEQFF. For the CDR3, the DNA is TGCAGTGCCGCGCCTAGCGGGAGGCCGTGGGGAAATGAGCAGTTCTTC.

This clonotype was detected a few times. The chain links TRBV4-1 to TRBJ2-7, with 8 bases that match TRBD1. V trimming: 3 bases; J trimming: 3 bases; junction bases outside the gene matches: 7. CDR1 MGHRA and CDR2 YSYEKL come from the germline V gene. This CDR3 is built from 15 residues. The CDR3 DNA is TGCGCCAGCAGCCAGGCCTGGACAGGGAACTACGAGCAGTACTTC. This gives the protein CASSQAWTGNYEQYF.

The rearrangement links TRBV15 to TRBJ2-5; D possibly corresponds to TRBD1 (5 bases). The V end was cut by 1 base, the J end by 9 bases, with 12 bases between. The germline V gene encodes CDR1 LNHNV and CDR2 YYDKDF (reference sequence). The CDR3 is 13 amino acids. The DNA of the CDR3 is TGTGCCACCAGCAGAGCTGAGACAGTTTCCCAGTACTTC. Residues: CATSRAETVSQYF. Supplemented by reference TRBV15 and TRBJ2-5, the full variable domain reads DAMVIQNPRYQVTQFGKPVTLSCSQTLNHNVMYWYQQKSSQAPKLLFHYYDKDFNNEADTPDNFQSRRPNTSFCFLDIRSPGLGDTAMYLCATSRAETVSQYFGPGTRLLVL.

The gene calls are TRBV6-5 and TRBJ2-7; 12 bases are a match to TRBD1. With V trimmed by 4 bases and J by 7 bases, 11 bases remained unmatched. This CDR3 is 16 amino acids long. Germline V gene data show CDR1 as MNHEY and CDR2 as SVGAGI. CDR3 DNA sequence: TGTGCCAGCAGTTTCAGCCGGGACAGGGGGCTAAGAGAGCAGTACTTC. Amino acid sequence: CASSFSRDRGLREQYF.

This clonotype came up many times. This chain links TRBV29-1 with TRBJ1-2; 9 bases match TRBD1. Trimming took 7 bases from V and 1 from J; bases not matched to a gene: 7. CDR1 and CDR2 (germline): SQVTM, ANQGSEA. This CDR3 has 14 amino acids. As DNA, the CDR3 is TGCAGCGGCACCACAGGGGGCGGTAACTATGGCTACACCTTC. Translation gives CSGTTGGGNYGYTF.

This chain joins TRBV7-9 and TRBJ2-5; tentative D call: TRBD1 (6 bases). The length of the CDR3 is 15 residues. V lost 4 bases and J 5 bases, leaving 17 bases between the germline ends. Germline CDR1 SEHNR, CDR2 FQNEAQ (reference sequence). CDR3 sequence reads: CASSWDKALRETQYF. CDR3 in DNA: TGTGCCAGCAGCTGGGACAAGGCCCTACGGGAGACCCAGTACTTC. Complete variable domain (other parts from reference TRBV7-9 and TRBJ2-5): DTGVSQNPRHKITKRGQNVTFRCDPISEHNRLYWYRQTLGQGPEFLTYFQNEAQLEKSRLLSDRFSAERPKGSFSTLEIQRTEQGDSAMYLCASSWDKALRETQYFGPGTRLLVL.

The sample holds a few counts of this clonotype. This rearrangement joins TRBV15 to TRBJ2-7; 11 nucleotides agree with TRBD2. The CDR3 contains 17 residues. The trim removed 0 bases at V and 0 bases at J, leaving 4 bases unmatched. Germline loops: CDR1 LNHNV, CDR2 YYDKDF (reference sequence). The CDR3 loop reads CATSRDYGTSGSYEQYF. The CDR3 nucleotides are TGTGCCACCAGCAGAGACTACGGGACTAGCGGCTCCTACGAGCAGTACTTC.

The chain uses TRBV7-9 and TRBJ2-1; TRBD2 agrees at 9 bases. Looked up from germline, CDR1 is SEHNR and CDR2 is FQNEAQ (reference sequence). The CDR3 is 15 residues long. The junction had 8 bases not matched to a gene; V was cut back by 4 bases and J by 7 bases. CDR3 region: CASSSRREGRNEQFF. CDR3 coding DNA: TGTGCCAGCAGCTCCCGGCGGGAGGGGCGAAATGAGCAGTTCTTC. Supplemented by reference TRBV7-9 and TRBJ2-1, the full variable domain reads DTGVSQNPRHKITKRGQNVTFRCDPISEHNRLYWYRQTLGQGPEFLTYFQNEAQLEKSRLLSDRFSAERPKGSFSTLEIQRTEQGDSAMYLCASSSRREGRNEQFFGPGTRLTVL.

The chain has TRBV28 and TRBJ2-5, with D possibly TRBD1 on 5 matching bases. V was cut by 3 bases and J by 4 bases, with 12 bases left in between. The CDR3 covers 14 residues. The V gene's germline CDR1 is MDHEN and CDR2 SYDVKM. The CDR3 region is CASSFQIRAETQYF. Written as DNA, the CDR3 is TGTGCCAGCAGTTTTCAAATCAGGGCAGAGACCCAGTACTTC. The full variable domain, in which reference TRBV28 and TRBJ2-5 provide the parts outside the CDR3, is DVKVTQSSRYLVKRTGEKVFLECVQDMDHENMFWYRQDPGLGLRLIYFSYDVKMKEKGDIPEGYSVSREKKERFSLILESASTNQTSMYLCASSFQIRAETQYFGPGTRLLVL.

This clonotype has at least ten counts. The rearrangement joins TRBV15 to TRBJ2-2; D not certain. This CDR3 has 14 amino acids. Germline CDR1 reads LNHNV; CDR2 reads YYDKDF (reference sequence). Trimming pared 0 bases from V and 4 bases from J, leaving 6 bases between. CDR3 sequence: CATSRDLGTGELFF. The CDR3 DNA reads as TGTGCCACCAGCAGAGATCTGGGCACCGGGGAGCTGTTTTTT.

The table lists this clonotype with a few counts. The chain carries TRBV20-1 and TRBJ2-4; 8 nucleotides align to TRBD1. V was clipped by 5 bases and J by 0 bases; unmatched bases: 9. Germline CDR1 is DFQATT and CDR2 is SNEGSKA (reference sequence). The CDR3 length is 16 residues. In DNA, the CDR3 is TGCAGTGCTCCCGGGACAGGCGAGCTAGCCAAAAACATTCAGTACTTC. It specifies CSAPGTGELAKNIQYF.

Many counts were recorded for this clonotype. The chain carries TRBV5-5 and TRBJ2-5; 7 nucleotides match TRBD1. Germline V gene lookup returns CDR1 SGHKS and CDR2 YYEKEE (reference sequence). This CDR3 has 14 residues. J was trimmed by 4 bases and V by 4 bases; bases with no gene match: 7. The chain's CDR3 is CASSPLTGRETQYF. CDR3 nucleotides: TGTGCCAGCAGCCCACTGACAGGGAGAGAGACCCAGTACTTC.

This clonotype was counted ten times or more. V gene TRBV20-1 combines with J gene TRBJ2-7, with no clear D. The CDR3 has 11 amino acids. Per germline, CDR1 DFQATT and CDR2 SNEGSKA (reference sequence). The CDR3 bases are TGCACTAACACGTGCTCCTACGAGCAGTACTTC. Translation gives CTNTCSYEQYF.

There are a few counts of this clonotype. The CDR3 reads CSAGDRVGHEKLFF. The DNA of the CDR3 is TGCAGTGCTGGGGACAGGGTGGGACATGAAAAACTGTTTTTT. This chain joins TRBV20-1 and TRBJ1-4, with 9 nucleotides matching TRBD1. With V trimmed by 5 bases and J by 6 bases, 7 bases remained unmatched. CDR1 and CDR2 from the germline V gene are DFQATT and SNEGSKA (reference sequence). The CDR3 sequence is 14 residues long.